The rows below give T cell receptor beta chains drawn from one sample of a study of blood T cell repertoires in COVID-19. Generated by immunoSEQ multiplex PCR, the TCRdb table keeps only in-frame clones and is missing some. This table has 50,000 or so clones, around 86% appearing once. The sequenced material came from peripheral blood. The source of these receptors is an elderly woman with acute or convalescent COVID-19. The CDR3 runs from the conserved cysteine through the conserved F or W. Fields, in order: V gene, D gene, clone size, J gene, CDR3 protein, CDR3 DNA. D genes are given only for firm matches. Expanded clones get a size class; other rows say once, few or many, or leave the size out.

TRBV15	TRBD2	once	TRBJ2-1	CAAFSGRGYNEQFF	TGTGCCGCCTTTAGCGGGAGGGGGTACAATGAGCAGTTCTTC
TRBV6-6	.	.	TRBJ1-1	CAAGWKWDTEAFF	TGTGCCGCGGGTTGGAAGTGGGACACTGAAGCTTTCTTT
TRBV9	TRBD1	.	TRBJ1-5	CASSGGQGNQPQHF	TGTGCCAGCAGCGGGGGACAGGGGAATCAGCCCCAGCATTTT
TRBV30	TRBD1	few	TRBJ2-7	CAWRSVRGLAEQYF	TGTGCCTGGAGGAGTGTCAGGGGGTTGGCCGAGCAGTACTTC
TRBV5-6	.	.	TRBJ1-5	CASSLGPTGGGPQHF	TGTGCCAGCAGCTTGGGTCCGACAGGTGGCGGGCCCCAGCATTTT
TRBV7-9	TRBD2	.	TRBJ2-1	CASLSGSLDNEQFF	TGTGCCAGCCTAAGCGGGAGTTTGGACAATGAGCAGTTCTTC
TRBV29-1	TRBD1	.	TRBJ2-7	CSVTGTGNYEQYF	TGCAGCGTCACCGGGACAGGGAACTACGAGCAGTACTTC
TRBV18	.	once	TRBJ2-5	CASSPAIQETQYF	TGTGCCAGCTCACCAGCTATCCAAGAGACCCAGTACTTC
TRBV12-3/TRBV12-4	.	.	TRBJ1-1	CASSLAGIREAFF	TGTGCCAGCAGCTTAGCGGGCATAAGGGAAGCTTTCTTT
TRBV13	TRBD1	.	TRBJ2-1	CASSLRTGPNYNEQFF	TGTGCCAGCAGCTTACGGACAGGGCCGAACTACAATGAGCAGTTCTTC
TRBV12-3/TRBV12-4	.	few	TRBJ1-2	CASSLGPGYGYTF	TGTGCCAGCAGTCTTGGGCCTGGTTATGGCTACACCTTC
TRBV29-1	TRBD2	.	TRBJ2-1	CSVETSGGGVEQFF	TGCAGCGTTGAAACTAGCGGAGGCGGGGTGGAGCAGTTCTTC
TRBV7-3	.	.	TRBJ2-3	CASSLAGAGIDTQYF	TGTGCCAGCAGCTTAGCGGGGGCCGGTATAGATACGCAGTATTTT
TRBV28	.	.	TRBJ2-6	CASSLSHSGANVLTF	TGTGCCAGCAGTTTATCCCACTCTGGGGCCAACGTCCTGACTTTC
TRBV5-6	.	.	TRBJ1-2	CASSPRTANYGYTF	TGTGCCAGCAGCCCGAGGACAGCTAACTATGGCTACACCTTC
TRBV2	TRBD2	.	TRBJ2-2	CASTTGTTNTGELFF	TGTGCCAGCACCACCGGGACTACGAACACCGGGGAGCTGTTTTTT
TRBV10-3	TRBD1	.	TRBJ1-5	CAITNGQGQPQHF	TGTGCCATCACTAATGGACAGGGACAGCCCCAGCATTTT
TRBV12-3/TRBV12-4	.	.	TRBJ1-2	CASRSGRGYTF	TGTGCCAGCAGATCAGGGCGCGGCTACACCTTC
TRBV9	.	.	TRBJ2-7	CASSVVDRSYEQYF	TGTGCCAGCAGCGTAGTAGACAGGTCCTACGAGCAGTACTTC
TRBV2	TRBD1	.	TRBJ1-2	CARARRGTGNGYTF	TGTGCCAGAGCACGGAGAGGGACAGGGAATGGCTACACCTTC
TRBV20-1	.	.	TRBJ1-2	CSASSAGRSNGYTF	TGCAGTGCTAGTTCGGCAGGGCGAAGTAATGGCTACACCTTC
TRBV19	TRBD1	.	TRBJ2-7	CASSTLTGYEQYF	TGTGCCAGTAGTACCTTGACAGGGTACGAGCAGTACTTC
TRBV13	.	.	TRBJ1-1	CASRNFMGRDTEAFF	TGTGCCAGCAGGAACTTCATGGGGAGGGACACTGAAGCTTTCTTT
TRBV15	.	.	TRBJ1-5	CATSRDTLYNQPQHF	TGTGCCACCAGCAGAGATACCCTATACAATCAGCCCCAGCATTTT
TRBV3-1/TRBV3-2	.	.	TRBJ1-2	CASSQDEQSYGYTF	TGTGCCAGCAGCCAAGATGAACAGTCCTATGGCTACACCTTC
TRBV5-1	TRBD1	.	TRBJ1-6	CASSDIGTVNSPLHF	TGCGCCAGCAGCGATATCGGGACAGTTAATTCACCCCTCCACTTT
TRBV7-2	TRBD1	.	TRBJ2-1	CASSLRQGDGEQFF	TGTGCCAGCAGCTTACGACAGGGGGACGGTGAGCAGTTCTTC
TRBV5-1	.	.	TRBJ2-5	CASSLGADQETQYF	TGCGCCAGCAGCTTGGGTGCGGATCAAGAGACCCAGTACTTC
TRBV19	TRBD1	.	TRBJ2-3	CASSNRQGSNTDTQYF	TGTGCCAGTAGTAACCGACAGGGGTCGAACACAGATACGCAGTATTTT
TRBV9	.	once	TRBJ2-5	CASSVAGAAQETQYF	TGTGCCAGCAGCGTAGCTGGGGCAGCACAAGAGACCCAGTACTTC
TRBV6-5	TRBD1	.	TRBJ1-2	CASSTQGAGYGYTF	TGTGCCAGCAGTACACAGGGGGCCGGCTATGGCTACACCTTC
TRBV5-8	TRBD1	.	TRBJ1-1	CASSLFSGTGANTEAFF	TGTGCCAGCAGCTTATTCTCCGGGACAGGGGCGAACACTGAAGCTTTCTTT
TRBV10-1	.	.	TRBJ1-1	CASSRGAETEAFF	TGCGCCAGCAGTCGGGGGGCAGAGACTGAAGCTTTCTTT
TRBV7-9	TRBD1	.	TRBJ1-2	CASSSRTGHGYTF	TGTGCCAGCAGCTCTAGGACAGGGCATGGCTACACCTTC
TRBV9	.	few	TRBJ1-4	CASSVGQGSNEKLFF	TGTGCCAGCAGCGTAGGGCAAGGGAGTAATGAAAAACTGTTTTTT
TRBV11-3	.	.	TRBJ1-6	CASSSNDKVVPLHF	TGTGCCAGCAGCTCGAATGACAAAGTGGTACCCCTCCACTTT
TRBV19	.	.	TRBJ2-3	CASSTEEGYTDTQYF	TGTGCCAGTAGTACAGAGGAGGGGTACACAGATACGCAGTATTTT
TRBV19	TRBD2	.	TRBJ2-3	CASSSGLAGGPRDTQYF	TGTGCCAGTAGTTCCGGACTAGCGGGGGGCCCGCGGGATACGCAGTATTTT
TRBV6-5	TRBD1	.	TRBJ2-1	CASSFAGTGVNEQFF	TGTGCCAGCAGTTTCGCCGGGACAGGGGTTAATGAGCAGTTCTTC
TRBV12-3/TRBV12-4	.	few	TRBJ2-1	CASSLLATTQQFF	TGTGCCAGCAGTTTACTCGCGACTACACAGCAGTTCTTC
TRBV7-9	TRBD2	.	TRBJ2-5	CASSLIAGGTETQYF	TGTGCCAGCAGCCTGATAGCGGGAGGGACCGAGACCCAGTACTTC
TRBV9	.	.	TRBJ2-7	CASSEGGQSVYEQYF	TGTGCCAGCAGCGAGGGGGGGCAGTCCGTTTACGAGCAGTACTTC